What follows are 10 T cell receptor beta chains derived from one specimen sequenced in a study of blood T cells in healthy people across ages. For the second PCR, which ran for 7 to 11 cycles, a sample-barcoded 5' primer and a J-beta primer mix were used. TCRdb re-derived calls from the 5' RACE reads in MiXCR, one entry per CDR3 protein. The data contain over a million distinct CDR3 sequences, approximately 59% of them seen just once; the ten biggest clones take up about 6.3%. The material sequenced was blood. Receptors originate from a man between 18 and 29 years old in good health.

This chain connects TRBV4-1 to TRBJ2-5; D possibly corresponds to TRBD2 (6 bases). The CDR3 sequence is 15 residues long. Germline assignment: CDR1 MGHRA and CDR2 YSYEKL. V shed 2 bases and J shed 0 bases, with 10 bases lying between them. The CDR3: CASSQLGLYQETQYF. CDR3 in DNA: TGCGCCAGCAGCCAACTGGGACTCTACCAAGAGACCCAGTACTTC.

This clonotype was seen more than once but under ten times. The rearrangement uses TRBV20-1 and TRBJ1-1, with D hard to call. The CDR3 is 14 residues long. CDR1 and CDR2 (germline): DFQATT, SNEGSKA (reference sequence). V was clipped by 5 bases and J by 0 bases, with 13 bases between them. CDR3 sequence reads: CSASPNDMNTEAFF. CDR3 nucleotide sequence: TGCAGTGCTTCCCCGAATGACATGAACACTGAAGCTTTCTTT.

This clonotype has a handful of counts. The chain is built from TRBV5-1 and TRBJ2-1, with D uncertain. CDR1 SGHRS and CDR2 YFSETQ come from the germline V gene. Trimming stripped 3 bases from V and 9 bases from J, with 7 bases between. The CDR3 spans 11 residues. CDR3 protein: CASSSLREQFF. CDR3 DNA sequence: TGCGCCAGCAGCTCTCTGCGTGAGCAGTTCTTC.

The chain is built from TRBV12-3 or TRBV12-4 and TRBJ2-5, with D maybe TRBD1 (7 bases). Between the trimmed V and J ends, which lost 5 bases and 2 bases, there was a span of 15 bases. The CDR3 length is 15 residues. The CDR3 region is CASSKQQGRQETQYF. In DNA, the CDR3 is TGTGCCAGCAGTAAACAACAGGGGAGGCAAGAGACCCAGTACTTC.

This clonotype was counted a few times. V is TRBV20-1 and J is TRBJ2-3; D gene ambiguous. Germline CDR1 is DFQATT and CDR2 is SNEGSKA (reference sequence). With 0 bases removed from V and 4 bases from J, the gap between germline ends came to 8 bases. The CDR3 contains 13 residues. In nucleotides, the CDR3 is TGCAGTGCTAGAGAAGGGCCAGCAGATACGCAGTATTTT. Protein: CSAREGPADTQYF.

This clonotype has only a few counts. This chain links TRBV13 with TRBJ1-1; D is perhaps TRBD1 (6 bases). Trimming took 0 bases from V and 5 from J, leaving 10 bases between them. This CDR3 comprises 14 residues. CDR1 is PRHDT, CDR2 FYEKMQ, per germline (reference sequence). The CDR3 loop reads CASSLGTGKTEAFF. CDR3 in DNA: TGTGCCAGCAGCTTAGGAACAGGGAAGACTGAAGCTTTCTTT.

This clonotype was picked up a small number of times. J is TRBJ2-7 and V is TRBV29-1; D tentatively fits TRBD1 or TRBD2 (5 bases each). Germline V gene data show CDR1 as SQVTM and CDR2 as ANQGSEA. The CDR3 loop spans 14 amino acids. The V gene lost 7 bases and the J gene lost 4 bases, with 20 bases spanning the gap. CDR3 sequence: CSARGERVGYEQYF. The CDR3 region has the DNA TGCAGCGCGAGGGGTGAACGGGTCGGATACGAGCAGTACTTC.

This rearrangement joins TRBV29-1 to TRBJ1-1; no firm D call. The CDR3 sequence is 15 residues long. V was cut by 3 bases and J by 0 bases, with 14 bases left in between. Germline values: CDR1 SQVTM, CDR2 ANQGSEA. The CDR3 is CSVEPRVNVNTEAFF. CDR3 nucleotides: TGCAGCGTTGAGCCAAGGGTCAACGTGAACACTGAAGCTTTCTTT.

The chain combines TRBV6-1 with TRBJ2-7; D call uncertain. The V gene's germline CDR1 is MNHNS and CDR2 SASEGT. The CDR3 has 14 residues. V lost 3 bases and J lost 3, with 12 bases in between. In DNA form, the CDR3 reads TGTGCCAGCAGTGACCCCGGCAGGCGCTACGAGCAGTACTTC. It encodes CASSDPGRRYEQYF.

The rearrangement uses TRBV20-1 and TRBJ2-1; 8 positions agree with TRBD1. CDR1 and CDR2 (germline): DFQATT, SNEGSKA (reference sequence). The CDR3 is made up of 13 amino acids. CDR3 in DNA: TGCCGCCCGGACAGGGCAGCCTACAATGAGCAGTTCTTC. It yields the protein CRPDRAAYNEQFF.